This TCR beta chain was observed in a study of blood T cells in healthy people across ages. J lost 0 bases, V lost 2 bases, and 14 bases had no gene match. Germline-derived CDR1 and CDR2 are SGDLS and YYNGEE. The CDR3 extends over 21 amino acids. The authors ran a second PCR of roughly 6 to 12 cycles using a sample-barcoded 5' primer and a J-beta primer mix. TCRdb used MiXCR to reprocess the 5' RACE reads, holding one entry per CDR3 protein. Of some 1,500,000 distinct CDR3 sequences listed, approximately 43% are singletons. Healthy Caucasians from Russia aged roughly 6 to 100 served as donors. Only a few counts were recorded for this clonotype.

V is TRBV9 and J is TRBJ2-3, with 14 bases aligning to TRBD2. The sample comprised blood. This receptor was taken from a woman under 30 in good health. The CDR3 nucleotides are TGTGCCAGCAGCGTCGGTTCACACGGGGGACTAGCGGGAGCTAGCACAGATACGCAGTATTTT. Translating it yields CASSVGSHGGLAGASTDTQYF.